This T cell receptor beta chain is from a study of T cell changes during pregnancy in multiple sclerosis (dated by TCRdb to between 2018 and 2021). Regarding the study in general: In women with multiple sclerosis, the researchers looked at how the T cell repertoire shifted as pregnancy progressed.

In regard to this clone: What antigen it recognizes has not been identified. Base qualities were left out, and no much larger clone turns up one base away.

Including the terminal cysteine and phenylalanine, the CDR3 comprises 16 residues. Only CDR3 DNA is held: 48 bases, read in frame from base 1. Library preparation used the immunoSEQ multiplex PCR assay. Imported from immuneACCESS, the table was reduced by TCRdb to in-frame sequences with V and J called. These copies leave out some clones; in studies compared against another copy, an unresolved V gene accounts for under half, and the cause of the remainder is not known. This sample comprises 38,000 or so clones, more than 80% of them detected only once. About 0.45% of the sample is in the top ten clones.

Rearrangement joined TRBV21-1 to TRBJ2-1; the DNA was not used to check the table's D call, TRBD1. TRBV21-1 is a documented pseudogene. The source material was CD4+ T cells from peripheral blood mononuclear cells, sampled in the third trimester of pregnancy. The receptor was derived from a female donor with multiple sclerosis, enrolled in a pregnancy study. The nucleotide sequence is TGTGCCAGCAGCAAAATAGGGGACAGGGGTGCGACTGAGCAGTTCTTC. Translation gives CASSKIGDRGATEQFF.